Below, 28 T cell receptor beta chains from the same sample are listed, as sequenced in a study of T-cell memory formation after mild COVID-19. TCRdb reprocessed the 5' RACE reads with MiXCR, giving one entry per CDR3 protein. The sample includes 190,000 or so distinct CDR3 sequences, 27% of them seen just once. Material: PBMCs or a T cell subset sorted from them (not recorded which). Receptors were obtained from an adult woman who had mild COVID-19 (a few samples of this study predate the infection). Cell type and time point are not known.

The rearrangement joins TRBV28 to TRBJ2-2; D is perhaps TRBD2 (6 bases). Trimming removed 3 bases from V and 0 bases from J, with 8 bases in between. The CDR3 contains 15 residues. The germline CDR1 and CDR2 sequences are MDHEN and SYDVKM. The CDR3 region is CASSFAGTNTGELFF. The CDR3 bases are TGTGCCAGCAGTTTTGCGGGGACGAACACCGGGGAGCTGTTTTTT.

The CDR3 DNA is TGCAGCGTTGAAGAGGGGACGGGATCCTACGAGCAGTACTTC. It specifies CSVEEGTGSYEQYF. The V gene is TRBV29-1, the J gene TRBJ2-7; D is tentatively TRBD1 or TRBD2 (5 bases each). The germline V gene has CDR1 SQVTM and CDR2 ANQGSEA. The length of the CDR3 is 14 residues. V lost 0 bases and J lost 1, with 10 bases in between.

The chain couples TRBV7-2 to TRBJ2-3; D perhaps matches TRBD1 (6 bases). This CDR3 region has 14 residues. Trimming removed 1 base from V and 6 bases from J, with 11 bases in between. Germline V gene data show CDR1 as SGHTA and CDR2 as FQGNSA. In DNA form, the CDR3 reads TGTGCCAGCAGCTTAGGAACTAGGGGGGATACGCAGTATTTT. It codes for CASSLGTRGDTQYF.

This clonotype was found a few times. This chain joins TRBV7-9 and TRBJ2-3; 7 positions agree with TRBD2. The V segment lost 3 bases and the J segment 3 bases; nucleotides outside the gene matches: 6. The length of the CDR3 is 15 residues. Germline loops: CDR1 SEHNR, CDR2 FQNEAQ (reference sequence). The CDR3 loop reads CASSFKGGPTDTQYF. The CDR3 DNA sequence: TGTGCCAGCAGCTTTAAGGGAGGGCCAACAGATACGCAGTATTTT.

V is TRBV29-1 and J is TRBJ1-1, with a tentative D call TRBD1 (5 bases). Looked up from germline, CDR1 is SQVTM and CDR2 is ANQGSEA. Trimming shortened V by 3 bases and J by 4 bases, and 12 bases separated the two germline ends. This CDR3 is built from 13 residues. CDR3 loop: CSVEKTGGTEAFF. In DNA, the CDR3 is TGCAGCGTTGAGAAGACGGGGGGCACTGAAGCTTTCTTT. Full variable domain (missing parts from reference TRBV29-1 and TRBJ1-1): SAVISQKPSRDICQRGTSLTIQCQVDSQVTMMFWYRQQPGQSLTLIATANQGSEATYESGFVIDKFPISRPNLTFSTLTVSNMSPEDSSIYLCSVEKTGGTEAFFGQGTRLTVV.

This chain uses TRBV5-1 with TRBJ2-1, with a weak D call TRBD2 (5 bases). The V gene's germline CDR1 is SGHRS and CDR2 YFSETQ. The CDR3 runs to 15 residues. Trimming shortened V by 4 bases and J by 6 bases, and 17 bases separated the two germline ends. CDR3 in DNA: TGCGCCAGCAGCCCAATGGGAGTTGGGGTCAATGAGCAGTTCTTC. This sequence encodes CASSPMGVGVNEQFF.

This clonotype was counted between two and nine times. The chain couples TRBV5-5 to TRBJ1-6, with 9 positions matching TRBD1. V lost 3 bases to trimming and J lost 9 bases; unmatched junction nucleotides: 4. This CDR3 spans 14 amino acids. CDR1 is SGHKS, CDR2 YYEKEE, per germline (reference sequence). The CDR3 loop reads CASSSGQGGSPLHF. In nucleotides, the CDR3 is TGTGCCAGCAGCTCGGGACAGGGCGGTTCACCCCTCCACTTT.

This sequence joins TRBV7-2 and TRBJ1-5; perhaps TRBD1 as D (5 bases). Germline lookup yields CDR1 SGHTA and CDR2 FQGNSA. V dropped 1 base and J dropped 4 bases, with 11 bases sitting between them. The CDR3 sequence is 15 residues long. The CDR3 DNA reads TGTGCCAGCAGCTTAGTGGGGGGAGGGAATCAGCCCCAGCATTTT. This sequence encodes CASSLVGGGNQPQHF.

This clonotype was recorded a few times. This rearrangement joins TRBV5-1 to TRBJ2-1; D unresolved. The CDR3 is 15 amino acids. V gave up 0 bases and J gave up 1 base, with 8 bases separating them. In germline, CDR1 is SGHRS, CDR2 YFSETQ. The CDR3 sequence is CASSLVSQSYNEQFF. CDR3 nucleotides: TGCGCCAGCAGCTTGGTTTCGCAGTCCTACAATGAGCAGTTCTTC.

This clonotype appeared a few times. The chain links TRBV4-2 to TRBJ1-5; D remains ambiguous. Germline-derived CDR1 and CDR2 are LGHNA and YNFKEQ. The CDR3 is 15 amino acids. Trimming pared 1 base from V and 0 bases from J, leaving 7 bases between. The CDR3 loop reads CASSQAVYSNQPQHF. CDR3 coding DNA: TGTGCCAGCAGCCAAGCCGTCTATAGCAATCAGCCCCAGCATTTT.

This clonotype was detected a few times. J is TRBJ2-3 and V is TRBV4-1, with 9 nucleotides matching TRBD2. The CDR3 extends over 14 amino acids. Per germline, CDR1 MGHRA and CDR2 YSYEKL. V was pared by 6 bases and J by 1 base, with 2 bases of the junction left unmatched. CDR3 sequence reads: CASRASGGTDTQYF. In nucleotides, the CDR3 is TGCGCCAGCAGGGCTAGCGGGGGCACAGATACGCAGTATTTT.

The chain is built from TRBV14 and TRBJ2-1, with 9 positions matching TRBD1. This CDR3 has 15 amino acids. Per germline, CDR1 SGHDN and CDR2 FVKESK. After removal of 8 bases from V and 7 bases from J, the junction contained 12 bases not matched to a gene. The CDR3 region is CASCTGTGFTNEQFF. CDR3 nucleotides: TGTGCCAGCTGCACCGGGACAGGGTTTACGAATGAGCAGTTCTTC.

This clonotype was seen more than once but under ten times. The chain employs TRBV4-2 and TRBJ2-7; perhaps TRBD1 as D (6 bases). The germline V gene has CDR1 LGHNA and CDR2 YNFKEQ. CDR3 length: 13 residues. V was shortened by 4 bases and J by 5 bases, with 12 bases between the two germline ends. CDR3 DNA: TGTGCCAGCAGCCGAGAAACAGGGAACGAGCAGTACTTC. It yields the protein CASSRETGNEQYF.

This clonotype has more than one count but fewer than ten. Germline is not matched at one junction end, which may reflect a read error. V gene TRBV2 combines with J gene TRBJ2-3; D could derive from TRBD1 or TRBD2 (7 bases each). Germline V gene sequence: CDR1 SNHLY, CDR2 FYNNEI. The CDR3 loop spans 13 amino acids. Here the CDR3 reads CTIREEGADTQYF. The CDR3 DNA is TGCACTATTCGGGAGGAGGGGGCGGATACGCAGTATTTT.

This clonotype was seen only a few times. CDR3 bases: TGTGCCAGCAGCGATATGCCCGGGAAGGGGGCAGATACGCAGTATTTT. Translation: CASSDMPGKGADTQYF. This sequence joins TRBV7-8 and TRBJ2-3; D might be TRBD1 (6 bases). The CDR3 spans 16 residues. Trimming took off 5 bases at V and 4 bases at J, with 19 bases between the two ends. Germline values: CDR1 SGHVS, CDR2 FQNEAQ.

The chain combines TRBV25-1 with TRBJ2-7; D call uncertain. The V end was cut by 7 bases, the J end by 1 base, with 11 bases between. The germline CDR1 and CDR2 sequences are MGHDK and SYGVNS. The CDR3 is made up of 13 amino acids. The CDR3 DNA reads as TGTGCCAGCACCCCGGACGGATCCTACGAGCAGTACTTC. As protein: CASTPDGSYEQYF.

The rearrangement joins TRBV9 to TRBJ2-7; D call uncertain. The germline V gene encodes CDR1 SGDLS and CDR2 YYNGEE. V was clipped by 0 bases and J by 2 bases, with 12 bases between them. The CDR3 covers 15 residues. The CDR3 region is CASSVGPGPAYEQYF. The CDR3 nucleotides read TGTGCCAGCAGCGTAGGGCCAGGCCCAGCCTACGAGCAGTACTTC. Complete variable domain (other parts from reference TRBV9 and TRBJ2-7): DSGVTQTPKHLITATGQRVTLRCSPRSGDLSVYWYQQSLDQGLQFLIQYYNGEERAKGNILERFSAQQFPDLHSELNLSSLELGDSALYFCASSVGPGPAYEQYFGPGTRLTVT.

The chain has TRBV15 and TRBJ2-7; D possibly uses TRBD1 or TRBD2 (5 bases each). V lost 5 bases and J 4 bases, leaving 15 bases between the germline ends. This CDR3 is built from 14 residues. From germline, CDR1 is LNHNV and CDR2 YYDKDF (reference sequence). The DNA of the CDR3 is TGTGCCACCAGCGCCCCGGGACGGTCGTACGAGCAGTACTTC. It encodes CATSAPGRSYEQYF.

The rearrangement joins TRBV12-3 or TRBV12-4 to TRBJ2-1, with 10 bases identical to TRBD2. The V gene end was trimmed by 6 bases and the J gene end by 12 bases; junction bases not matched to a gene: 8. The CDR3 extends over 13 amino acids. This chain's CDR3 is CASRPARTSGQFF. The CDR3 DNA follows: TGTGCCAGCAGGCCAGCCCGGACTAGCGGGCAGTTCTTC.

This clonotype occurred a few times. The chain has TRBV5-6 and TRBJ2-2; no clear D gene. This CDR3 comprises 17 residues. Germline values: CDR1 SGHDT, CDR2 YYEEEE. Trimming removed 0 bases at V and 5 bases at J, with 17 bases between. CDR3 region: CASSLAIWGASTGELFF. For the CDR3, the DNA is TGTGCCAGCAGCTTGGCCATTTGGGGTGCAAGTACCGGGGAGCTGTTTTTT.

The chain joins TRBV15 to TRBJ1-1; a weak D match, TRBD1 (6 bases). The CDR3 has 14 residues. Trimming removed 5 bases at V and 1 base at J, with 11 bases between. Germline assignment: CDR1 LNHNV and CDR2 YYDKDF (reference sequence). As DNA, the CDR3 is TGTGCCACCAGCCTCAGGGGAGGGAACACTGAAGCTTTCTTT. It is translated as CATSLRGGNTEAFF.

The chain combines TRBV11-2 with TRBJ2-5, with TRBD1 matching 7 bases. The CDR3 has 14 residues. The V gene end was trimmed by 2 bases and the J gene end by 7 bases; junction bases not matched to a gene: 7. The germline V gene encodes CDR1 SGHAT and CDR2 FQNNGV. CDR3 region: CASSLTGTVGTQYF. The CDR3 nucleotides read TGTGCCAGCAGCTTAACCGGGACAGTCGGGACCCAGTACTTC.

The V gene is TRBV20-1, the J gene TRBJ2-5; TRBD2 might be the D (7 bases). V was trimmed by 2 bases and J by 7 bases, leaving 17 bases between them. The germline V gene has CDR1 DFQATT and CDR2 SNEGSKA (reference sequence). This CDR3 is 14 amino acids long. The CDR3 nucleotides read TGCAGTGCTAGATCGGGGGGCCAAATGGGGACCCAGTACTTC. Translating it yields CSARSGGQMGTQYF.

This clonotype occurred a few times. The rearrangement joins TRBV29-1 to TRBJ1-1; D not resolved. CDR3 size: 17 residues. Looked up from germline, CDR1 is SQVTM and CDR2 is ANQGSEA. V was shortened by 5 bases and J by 1 base, with 23 bases between the two germline ends. This CDR3 is CSVLDWVGAEWNTEAFF. CDR3 sequence (DNA): TGCAGCGTTCTGGACTGGGTCGGCGCTGAGTGGAACACTGAAGCTTTCTTT.

V gene TRBV11-2 combines with J gene TRBJ2-3, with D possibly matching TRBD2 (6 bases). Trimming pared 1 base from V and 5 bases from J, leaving 10 bases between. This CDR3 is built from 14 residues. Germline V gene sequence: CDR1 SGHAT, CDR2 FQNNGV. The CDR3 nucleotides read TGTGCCAGCAGCTTAGGCCACGGGGGAGATACGCAGTATTTT. As protein: CASSLGHGGDTQYF.

The rearrangement links TRBV12-3 or TRBV12-4 to TRBJ2-3; 10 bases fit TRBD2. With 4 bases clipped from V and 6 bases from J, the junction kept 7 bases outside the gene matches. This CDR3 is 15 amino acids long. As DNA, the CDR3 is TGTGCCAGCAGTTCTTTAGCGGGGGGCCCGGATACGCAGTATTTT. Its protein product is CASSSLAGGPDTQYF.

The chain carries TRBV7-9 and TRBJ2-7, with D uncertain. Germline V gene lookup returns CDR1 SEHNR and CDR2 FQNEAQ (reference sequence). CDR3 length: 11 amino acids. Trimming left V 8 bases short and J 2 bases short, with 7 bases between. CDR3 bases: TGTGCCAGCCAAGGAGCCTACGAGCAGTACTTC. This codes for CASQGAYEQYF.

The chain carries TRBV10-3 and TRBJ2-1, with 8 bases that match TRBD1. J was trimmed by 6 bases and V by 0 bases; bases with no gene match: 7. The CDR3 has 16 residues. The V gene's germline CDR1 is ENHRY and CDR2 SYGVKD. The CDR3 is CAISESWQGASNEQFF. The CDR3 DNA reads TGTGCCATCAGTGAGTCTTGGCAGGGGGCGTCCAATGAGCAGTTCTTC.